The clone carrying this TCR beta chain was seen at least ten times. The data were taken from a study of early T cells in non-severe SARS-CoV-2 infection. Unmatched junction bases numbered 5, after V lost 4 bases and J lost 1 base. From germline, CDR1 is SGDLS and CDR2 YYNGEE. The length of the CDR3 is 16 residues. TCRdb analysed the 5' RACE reads with MiXCR anew, one entry per CDR3 protein. Of some 25,000 distinct CDR3 sequences in the sample, 4.3% were seen once. This receptor was identified in an adult who was a healthcare worker with PCR-confirmed SARS-CoV-2 infection or an uninfected control (not recorded which). This rearrangement joins TRBV9 to TRBJ2-5, with 12 nucleotides matching TRBD2. The sequencing input was whole blood. CDR3: CASSPSSGGGQETQYF. CDR3 coding DNA: TGTGCCAGCAGCCCTTCTAGCGGGGGGGGCCAAGAGACCCAGTACTTC.